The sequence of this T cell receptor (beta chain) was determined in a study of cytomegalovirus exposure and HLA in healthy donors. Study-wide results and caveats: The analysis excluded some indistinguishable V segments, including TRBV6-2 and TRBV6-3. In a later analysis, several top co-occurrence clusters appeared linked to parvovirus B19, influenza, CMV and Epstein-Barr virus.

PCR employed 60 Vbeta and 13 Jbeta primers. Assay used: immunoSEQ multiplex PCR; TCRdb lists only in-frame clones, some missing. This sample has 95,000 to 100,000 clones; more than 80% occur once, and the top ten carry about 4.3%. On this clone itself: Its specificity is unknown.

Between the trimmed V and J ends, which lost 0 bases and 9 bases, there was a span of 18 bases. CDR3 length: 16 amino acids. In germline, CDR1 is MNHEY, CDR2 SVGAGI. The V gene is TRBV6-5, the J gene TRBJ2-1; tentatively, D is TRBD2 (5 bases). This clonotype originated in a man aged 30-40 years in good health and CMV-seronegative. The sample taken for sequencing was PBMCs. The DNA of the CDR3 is TGTGCCAGCAGTTACTCGCCCGAACTACGGGGAACTGAGCAGTTCTTC. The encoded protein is CASSYSPELRGTEQFF.